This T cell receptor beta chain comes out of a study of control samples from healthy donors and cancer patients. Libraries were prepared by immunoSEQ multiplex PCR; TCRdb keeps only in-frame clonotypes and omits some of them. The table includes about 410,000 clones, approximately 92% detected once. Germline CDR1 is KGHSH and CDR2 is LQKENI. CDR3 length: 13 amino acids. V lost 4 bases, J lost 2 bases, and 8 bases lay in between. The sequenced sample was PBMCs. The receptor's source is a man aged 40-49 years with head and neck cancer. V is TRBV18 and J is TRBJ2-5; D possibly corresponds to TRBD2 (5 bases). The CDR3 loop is CASSLRGQETQYF. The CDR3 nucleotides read TGTGCCAGCTCACTCCGGGGACAAGAGACCCAGTACTTC.